The next 29 T cell receptor beta chains were all read from a single sample in a study of OX40 agonist ivuxolimab in advanced cancers. The library was obtained by the immunoSEQ multiplex PCR assay. Not all clones reach the TCRdb copy of this immuneACCESS table, which keeps in-frame sequences only. Checked studies attribute under half of the gap to unresolved V genes and leave the rest unexplained. This sample gives around 26,000 clones in total; about 80% of them show up just once. The biggest ten clones account for about 25% of the sample. The sample in question was CD4+ or CD8+ T cells sorted from blood, obtained in a trial of the OX40 agonist ivuxolimab. The receptors originated from an adult with an advanced solid tumor such as melanoma, head and neck, liver or kidney cancer.

The chain carries TRBV7-9 and TRBJ1-4; possible D gene TRBD1, 5 bases. V was clipped by 5 bases and J by 12 bases, with 13 bases between them. Germline CDR1 SEHNR, CDR2 FQNEAQ (reference sequence). CDR3 length: 12 residues. CDR3 bases: TGTGCCAGCAGCGGGACGTGGGGTGAACTGTTTTTT. Its translation is CASSGTWGELFF.

A remark on this clone: Additional DNA sequences in this sample encode the identical CDR3. The rearrangement joins TRBV19 to TRBJ2-7; 11 nucleotides agree with TRBD1. Germline CDR1 and CDR2: LNHDA and SQIVND (reference sequence). Germline trimming cut 5 bases from V and 4 bases from J; bases unmatched to any gene: 4. The CDR3 length is 14 residues. CDR3 nucleotides: TGTGCCAGTAGTCCCGGGACAGGGGGTTACGAGCAGTACTTC. This translates into CASSPGTGGYEQYF.

J is TRBJ2-3 and V is TRBV4-3; 11 nucleotides line up with TRBD2. The ends lost 1 base at V and 5 bases at J; junction bases unmatched: 5. Germline CDR1 is LGHNA and CDR2 is YSLEER. The CDR3 contains 16 residues. The CDR3 region has the DNA TGCGCCAGCAGCCAAGCAGCTAGCGGGGGGTTAGATACGCAGTATTTT. This codes for CASSQAASGGLDTQYF.

This chain joins TRBV28 and TRBJ2-1; TRBD2 agrees at 10 bases. Trimming at V came to 5 bases and at J to 5 bases, leaving 6 bases not matched to a gene. The germline V gene encodes CDR1 MDHEN and CDR2 SYDVKM. This CDR3 has 15 amino acids. CDR3 loop: CASSIGTSVDNEQFF. Written as DNA, the CDR3 is TGTGCCAGCAGTATAGGGACTAGCGTAGACAATGAGCAGTTCTTC.

This chain links TRBV9 with TRBJ1-2; 7 positions agree with TRBD1. Per germline, CDR1 SGDLS and CDR2 YYNGEE. This CDR3 spans 15 amino acids. Trimming at V came to 3 bases and at J to 0 bases, leaving 5 bases not matched to a gene. The CDR3 loop reads CASSGRQGSNYGYTF. CDR3 bases: TGTGCCAGCAGCGGAAGACAGGGTTCTAACTATGGCTACACCTTC.

The J gene is TRBJ2-7, the V gene TRBV7-8; D is perhaps TRBD1 or TRBD2 (5 bases each). CDR1 and CDR2 from the germline V gene are SGHVS and FQNEAQ. The CDR3 contains 15 residues. V was trimmed by 1 base and J by 4 bases, leaving 14 bases between them. CDR3 in amino acids: CASSLDLGELYEQYF. The CDR3 DNA follows: TGTGCCAGCAGCTTAGATTTGGGGGAACTTTACGAGCAGTACTTC. Combining the CDR3 with reference TRBV7-8 and TRBJ2-7 gives the whole variable domain GAGVSQSPRYKVAKRGQDVALRCDPISGHVSLFWYQQALGQGPEFLTYFQNEAQLDKSGLPSDRFFAERPEGSVSTLKIQRTQQEDSAVYLCASSLDLGELYEQYFGPGTRLTVT.

V and J are TRBV28 and TRBJ1-1; D call uncertain. Trimming took off 3 bases at V and 11 bases at J, with 10 bases between the two ends. This CDR3 spans 11 amino acids. Germline-derived CDR1 and CDR2 are MDHEN and SYDVKM. The CDR3 sequence: CASSLGLYAFF. In nucleotides, the CDR3 is TGTGCCAGCAGTTTGGGCCTATACGCTTTCTTT. The entire variable domain, with the rest obtained from reference TRBV28 and TRBJ1-1, is as follows: DVKVTQSSRYLVKRTGEKVFLECVQDMDHENMFWYRQDPGLGLRLIYFSYDVKMKEKGDIPEGYSVSREKKERFSLILESASTNQTSMYLCASSLGLYAFFGQGTRLTVV.

This chain connects TRBV7-6 to TRBJ2-6, with 8 positions matching TRBD1. The V segment lost 9 bases and the J segment 4 bases; nucleotides outside the gene matches: 2. The germline V gene has CDR1 SGHVS and CDR2 FNYEAQ. There are 13 residues in the CDR3. The CDR3 DNA reads as TGTGCCAGTAGGACAGGGGGGGCCAACGTCCTGACTTTC. Encoded protein: CASRTGGANVLTF.

J is TRBJ2-1 and V is TRBV28; TRBD1 agrees at 11 bases. The V gene's germline CDR1 is MDHEN and CDR2 SYDVKM. The CDR3 runs 15 residues. V shed 6 bases and J 7 bases; nucleotides not matched to a gene: 8. This chain's CDR3 is CASSSTGTGGNEQFF. CDR3 bases: TGTGCCAGCAGCTCGACCGGGACAGGGGGAAATGAGCAGTTCTTC.

The V gene is TRBV19, the J gene TRBJ2-7; tentative D call: TRBD2 (5 bases). Per germline, CDR1 LNHDA and CDR2 SQIVND (reference sequence). Trimming stripped 1 base from V and 6 bases from J, with 10 bases between. The CDR3 runs 13 residues. The CDR3 here is CASSIGRGFEQYF. CDR3 in DNA: TGTGCCAGTAGTATAGGAAGAGGGTTCGAGCAGTACTTC.

CDR3 residues: CASSGDFAGQGIMGTQYF. CDR3 coding DNA: TGTGCCAGCAGCGGAGACTTTGCGGGACAGGGAATAATGGGGACCCAGTACTTC. This chain links TRBV9 with TRBJ2-5, with 9 bases lining up with TRBD1. J was trimmed by 7 bases and V by 3 bases; bases with no gene match: 19. Germline CDR1 reads SGDLS; CDR2 reads YYNGEE. The CDR3 has 18 residues.

This clone was found once. This rearrangement joins TRBV27 to TRBJ2-3; TRBD2 matches at 7 bases. The germline gives CDR1 MNHEY, CDR2 SMNVEV (reference sequence). CDR3 length: 15 amino acids. V shed 3 bases, J shed 4 bases, and the junction held 7 bases outside the gene matches. In DNA, the CDR3 is TGTGCCAGCAGTTTGTCTCCTGGGGGGGCAGATACGCAGTATTTT. Encoded protein: CASSLSPGGADTQYF.

The chain carries TRBV30 and TRBJ2-5, with 9 bases that match TRBD2. The CDR3 runs 14 residues. With V trimmed by 2 bases and J by 5 bases, 6 bases remained unmatched. From germline, CDR1 is GTSNPN and CDR2 SVGIG (reference sequence). The CDR3 loop is CAWSSAGGEETQYF. The CDR3 DNA reads as TGTGCCTGGAGTTCTGCGGGAGGGGAGGAGACCCAGTACTTC.

V gene TRBV6-5 combines with J gene TRBJ2-3, with D unresolved. This CDR3 spans 15 amino acids. Germline CDR1 is MNHEY and CDR2 is SVGAGI. The V end lost 7 bases, the J end lost 0 bases, and 14 bases lay between the germline ends. For the CDR3, the DNA is TGTGCCAGCACAAGGGCTGCGCCTAGCACAGATACGCAGTATTTT. Translation: CASTRAAPSTDTQYF.

This chain connects TRBV10-2 to TRBJ2-5; no reliable D call. The CDR3 sequence is 13 residues long. CDR1 and CDR2 (germline): WSHSY, SAAADI. Trimming stripped 3 bases from V and 3 bases from J, with 8 bases between. Written as DNA, the CDR3 is TGCGCCAGCAGTGAAACGGTCGAAGAGACCCAGTACTTC. Translating gives CASSETVEETQYF.

The chain combines TRBV5-4 with TRBJ2-7; 8 bases are a match to TRBD1. The CDR3 consists of 15 residues. Germline CDR1 and CDR2: SGHNT and YYREEE (reference sequence). V lost 3 bases and J lost 0; bases outside the gene matches: 5. The CDR3 region is CASSYGQGDSYEQYF. The CDR3 coding sequence is TGTGCCAGCAGCTATGGACAGGGCGACTCCTACGAGCAGTACTTC.

V gene TRBV19 combines with J gene TRBJ2-1; TRBD2 matches at 10 bases. The ends lost 3 bases at V and 7 bases at J; junction bases unmatched: 6. This CDR3 has 15 residues. In germline, CDR1 is LNHDA, CDR2 SQIVND (reference sequence). CDR3 region: CASSIVLAGPNEQFF. DNA for the CDR3: TGTGCCAGTAGTATTGTACTAGCGGGACCGAATGAGCAGTTCTTC.

The chain employs TRBV5-6 and TRBJ2-3; D gene uncertain. The CDR3 contains 12 residues. Looked up from germline, CDR1 is SGHDT and CDR2 is YYEEEE. V was clipped by 2 bases and J by 0 bases, with 1 base between them. The CDR3 sequence is CASSFSTDTQYF. The CDR3 DNA reads as TGTGCCAGCAGCTTTAGCACAGATACGCAGTATTTT.

The gene calls are TRBV4-3 and TRBJ1-1; D uncertain. Germline assignment: CDR1 LGHNA and CDR2 YSLEER. V was trimmed by 0 bases and J by 2 bases, leaving 7 bases between them. The length of the CDR3 is 14 residues. The CDR3 region has the DNA TGCGCCAGCAGCCAAGATCAGTTTAACACTGAAGCTTTCTTT. Translating it yields CASSQDQFNTEAFF.

This clone was detected once. V and J are TRBV2 and TRBJ2-2; D not certain. The CDR3 covers 12 residues. Germline V lookup: CDR1 SNHLY, CDR2 FYNNEI. Between the trimmed V and J ends, which lost 9 bases and 4 bases, there was a span of 9 bases. The CDR3 region has the DNA TGTGCCAGAGTCGACCCCACCGGGGAGCTGTTTTTT. Translated: CARVDPTGELFF.

The CDR3 sequence: CASSVAGSYNEQFF. The CDR3 region has the DNA TGTGCCAGCAGCGTAGCGGGATCCTACAATGAGCAGTTCTTC. The chain carries TRBV9 and TRBJ2-1, with D possibly being TRBD2 (5 bases). From germline, CDR1 is SGDLS and CDR2 YYNGEE. The CDR3 contains 14 residues. Trimming removed 0 bases at V and 1 base at J, with 5 bases between.

The V gene is TRBV6-5, the J gene TRBJ1-5, with D maybe TRBD1 (5 bases). The CDR3 totals 16 residues. V was trimmed by 4 bases and J by 4 bases, leaving 17 bases between them. Germline assignment: CDR1 MNHEY and CDR2 SVGAGI. CDR3: CASSLTTGTANQPQHF. In DNA form, the CDR3 reads TGTGCCAGCAGTTTAACAACCGGGACGGCTAATCAGCCCCAGCATTTT.

The V and J genes are TRBV10-2 and TRBJ2-2, with unresolved D. Looked up from germline, CDR1 is WSHSY and CDR2 is SAAADI. This CDR3 spans 14 amino acids. V was clipped by 3 bases and J by 5 bases, with 10 bases between them. The CDR3 loop reads CASSESGRTGELFF. The CDR3 DNA is TGCGCCAGCAGTGAATCGGGCCGTACCGGGGAGCTGTTTTTT.

The rearrangement uses TRBV6-5 and TRBJ1-2, with D possibly matching TRBD1 (6 bases). The CDR3 runs to 12 residues. Trimming removed 8 bases at V and 3 bases at J, with 10 bases between. Germline V gene sequence: CDR1 MNHEY, CDR2 SVGAGI. In nucleotides, the CDR3 is TGTGCCAGCCGGGACATAGACTATGGCTACACCTTC. Translated, it gives CASRDIDYGYTF.

The chain is built from TRBV6-6 and TRBJ2-5, with D perhaps assigned TRBD1 or TRBD2 (6 bases each). The germline V gene has CDR1 MNHNY and CDR2 SVGAGI (reference sequence). V dropped 6 bases and J dropped 5 bases, with 19 bases sitting between them. CDR3 length: 15 residues. CDR3 nucleotides: TGTGCCAGCAGGGGGGGCGCGGGGCCCCGGGAGACCCAGTACTTC. Translating gives CASRGGAGPRETQYF.

The chain has TRBV28 and TRBJ2-2; 8 nucleotides line up with TRBD2. Germline CDR1 reads MDHEN; CDR2 reads SYDVKM. J gave up 2 bases and V 4 bases, and 9 bases lay outside the gene matches. This CDR3 comprises 17 residues. The CDR3 is CASSWAREGDNTGELFF. As DNA, the CDR3 is TGTGCCAGCAGTTGGGCCCGGGAGGGGGATAACACCGGGGAGCTGTTTTTT. Based on the CDR3 plus reference TRBV28 and TRBJ2-2, the full variable domain is DVKVTQSSRYLVKRTGEKVFLECVQDMDHENMFWYRQDPGLGLRLIYFSYDVKMKEKGDIPEGYSVSREKKERFSLILESASTNQTSMYLCASSWAREGDNTGELFFGEGSRLTVL.

This clone was detected once. V is TRBV2 and J is TRBJ2-1, with a weak D call TRBD2 (6 bases). V shed 9 bases and J shed 3 bases, with 15 bases lying between them. The CDR3 covers 14 residues. Germline assignment: CDR1 SNHLY and CDR2 FYNNEI. CDR3 protein: CASTDYGDYNEQFF. DNA of the CDR3: TGTGCCAGTACGGACTATGGGGACTACAATGAGCAGTTCTTC.

J is TRBJ2-7 and V is TRBV27, with TRBD2 identical over 7 bases. V gave up 8 bases and J gave up 5 bases; unmatched junction bases: 6. Germline-derived CDR1 and CDR2 are MNHEY and SMNVEV (reference sequence). The CDR3 sequence is 12 residues long. DNA for the CDR3: TGTGCCAGCGGACCGGGACTAAACGAGCAGTACTTC. It encodes CASGPGLNEQYF.

With respect to this clone: The junction departs from the called germline gene at one end, perhaps through a read error. This chain's CDR3 is CWRGADFIPKNIQYF. The CDR3 nucleotides read TGCTGGAGGGGGGCCGATTTTATACCCAAAAACATTCAGTACTTC. The chain is built from TRBV5-6 and TRBJ2-4, with D perhaps TRBD1 or TRBD2 (6 bases each). There are 15 residues in the CDR3. Germline V gives CDR1 SGHDT, CDR2 YYEEEE.